This passage covers 10 T cell receptor beta chains from one sample sequenced in a study of T cells in Graves' hyperthyroidism and ophthalmopathy. Template material for amplifying TCR beta CDR3 regions consisted of RNA transcripts. TCR CDR3 underwent first-round RT-PCR with the HTBI primer set. TCRdb reprocessed the multiplex PCR reads via MiXCR and lists one record per CDR3 protein. The data contain about 400,000 distinct CDR3 sequences, 15% of them singletons. The sequenced sample was blood. The receptors stem from a woman in her 30s with Graves' hyperthyroidism.

As DNA, the CDR3 is TGTGCCAGCAGCTTTCTAGCGGGAGGGCAGTCCTACAATGAGCAGTTCTTC. Its translation is CASSFLAGGQSYNEQFF. The V call is TRBV13, the J call TRBJ2-1; 12 nucleotides align to TRBD2. CDR1 and CDR2 (germline): PRHDT, FYEKMQ (reference sequence). V trimming: 3 bases; J trimming: 1 base; junction bases outside the gene matches: 4. CDR3 length equals 17 residues.

The gene calls are TRBV9 and TRBJ1-6, with D possibly TRBD1 on 5 matching bases. The V and J ends lost 0 bases and 10 bases respectively, with 14 bases between them. CDR1 and CDR2 from the germline V gene are SGDLS and YYNGEE. The CDR3 has 15 amino acids. As DNA, the CDR3 is TGTGCCAGCAGCGTAGGAGCGGGGGGTTCGTCACCCCTCCACTTT. Protein sequence: CASSVGAGGSSPLHF.

This clonotype was seen ten or more times. The chain joins TRBV5-1 to TRBJ1-3; D not resolved. Germline CDR1 SGHRS, CDR2 YFSETQ. This CDR3 is 15 amino acids long. V gave up 6 bases and J gave up 1 base, with 14 bases separating them. CDR3 nucleotide sequence: TGCGCCAGCATGCAGACGGCGGGTTCTGGAAACACCATATATTTT. This gives the protein CASMQTAGSGNTIYF.

V usage is TRBV7-6 and J usage is TRBJ1-5; D possibly corresponds to TRBD1 (6 bases). Per the germline V gene, CDR1 is SGHVS and CDR2 is FNYEAQ. Trimming left V 6 bases short and J 5 bases short, with 17 bases between. There are 15 residues in the CDR3. The CDR3 here is CASRFPGHRYQPQHF. The CDR3 DNA is TGTGCCAGCAGATTCCCGGGACACCGTTATCAGCCCCAGCATTTT.

This sequence joins TRBV29-1 and TRBJ2-1; 8 nucleotides match TRBD1. Germline CDR1 and CDR2: SQVTM and ANQGSEA. CDR3 length: 14 amino acids. V gave up 7 bases and J gave up 6 bases; unmatched junction bases: 11. The CDR3 sequence: CSAYGTGRGNEQFF. The CDR3, as DNA: TGCAGCGCGTACGGGACAGGTCGCGGCAATGAGCAGTTCTTC.

This clonotype came up once. The chain carries TRBV4-1 and TRBJ1-5; D is unclear. The CDR3 totals 16 residues. V shed 5 bases and J shed 2 bases, with 16 bases lying between them. The germline CDR1 and CDR2 sequences are MGHRA and YSYEKL. The CDR3 sequence: CASSAGPPGRNQPQHF. In DNA form, the CDR3 reads TGCGCCAGCAGCGCAGGCCCTCCGGGCCGCAATCAGCCCCAGCATTTT.

This clonotype was seen more than once but under ten times. The CDR3 coding sequence is TGTGCCAGCAGCGTAGCTGCGGGAGTAGGATACGAGCAGTACTTC. Amino acids: CASSVAAGVGYEQYF. The V call is TRBV9, the J call TRBJ2-7; TRBD2 agrees at 7 bases. This CDR3 is built from 15 residues. Germline-derived CDR1 and CDR2 are SGDLS and YYNGEE. After removal of 0 bases from V and 4 bases from J, the junction contained 7 bases not matched to a gene.

This rearrangement joins TRBV28 to TRBJ2-1; 7 bases align to TRBD2. The CDR3 sequence is 15 residues long. V lost 5 bases, J lost 9 bases, and 13 bases stayed unmatched. Per germline, CDR1 MDHEN and CDR2 SYDVKM. The CDR3 DNA sequence: TGTGCCAGCAGTCTAGAAACTAGCGAAGACCTTGAGCAGTTCTTC. The encoded protein is CASSLETSEDLEQFF.

Many counts were recorded for this clonotype. The chain employs TRBV2 and TRBJ1-6; D remains ambiguous. Trimming removed 9 bases at V and 5 bases at J, with 11 bases between. Germline CDR1 and CDR2: SNHLY and FYNNEI. The CDR3 sequence is 13 residues long. The CDR3 spells CASIQVDNSPLHF. The CDR3 DNA reads TGTGCCAGTATCCAGGTGGATAATTCACCCCTCCACTTT.

This clonotype was detected many times. The V gene is TRBV20-1, the J gene TRBJ2-3; D call uncertain. Deletions cut 6 bases from V and 3 bases from J, with 16 bases between. Germline CDR1 and CDR2: DFQATT and SNEGSKA (reference sequence). The CDR3 runs 14 residues. The CDR3 here is CSAHGPMGTDTQYF. The DNA for the CDR3 is TGCAGTGCCCACGGACCGATGGGTACAGATACGCAGTATTTT.